These 18 T cell receptor beta chains share one sample of origin, sequenced in a study of shared clonotypes between healthy human individuals. Generated by immunoSEQ multiplex PCR, the TCRdb table keeps only in-frame clones and is missing some. The top ten clones hold about 25% of a sample with around 100,000 clones, around 71% of them seen once. Sequenced material: memory CD8+ T cells sorted from blood. Specified subset: CD45RO+ cells pooled with CCR7-negative TemRA cells. These TCRs come from a woman aged 25-40 years in good health.

J is TRBJ1-1 and V is TRBV2; 7 nucleotides agree with TRBD1. CDR3 length equals 16 residues. The germline V gene encodes CDR1 SNHLY and CDR2 FYNNEI. Germline trimming cut 2 bases from V and 0 bases from J; bases unmatched to any gene: 6. This CDR3 reads CASSESRTGVNTEAFF. CDR3 in DNA: TGTGCCAGCAGTGAATCCAGGACAGGAGTGAACACTGAAGCTTTCTTT.

The V gene is TRBV2, the J gene TRBJ1-1, with D uncertain. CDR1 and CDR2 (germline): SNHLY, FYNNEI. CDR3 size: 11 residues. With 7 bases removed from V and 4 bases from J, the gap between germline ends came to 7 bases. Here the CDR3 DNA reads TGTGCCAGCAAGAGTCGCACTGAAGCTTTCTTT. The encoded protein is CASKSRTEAFF.

The chain joins TRBV15 to TRBJ1-1, with TRBD1 as a possible D gene (6 bases). The CDR3 has 14 amino acids. The germline V gene has CDR1 LNHNV and CDR2 YYDKDF (reference sequence). V gave up 4 bases and J gave up 4 bases, with 13 bases separating them. This CDR3 reads CATSNNREPTEAFF. Here the CDR3 DNA reads TGTGCCACCAGCAATAACAGGGAGCCCACTGAAGCTTTCTTT.

The chain links TRBV27 to TRBJ2-7; D is perhaps TRBD1 (6 bases). CDR1 MNHEY and CDR2 SMNVEV come from the germline V gene (reference sequence). The V and J ends lost 8 bases and 1 base respectively, with 15 bases between them. This CDR3 is built from 14 residues. The CDR3 region is CASSLTGFSYEQYF. CDR3 nucleotides: TGTGCCAGCTCTCTTACAGGGTTTTCCTACGAGCAGTACTTC.

This chain uses TRBV11-2 with TRBJ2-4, with 8 nucleotides matching TRBD1. Germline V lookup: CDR1 SGHAT, CDR2 FQNNGV. The CDR3 is made up of 15 amino acids. The trim removed 0 bases at V and 7 bases at J, leaving 5 bases unmatched. The DNA for the CDR3 is TGTGCCAGCAGCTTAGACCCAGGGGGCTTGAACATTCAGTACTTC. As protein: CASSLDPGGLNIQYF.

There are a few counts of this clone. The V gene is TRBV5-6, the J gene TRBJ2-1, with D perhaps matching TRBD1 or TRBD2 (5 bases each). The CDR3 totals 13 residues. Germline CDR1 reads SGHDT; CDR2 reads YYEEEE. Between the trimmed V and J ends, which lost 2 bases and 7 bases, there was a span of 10 bases. DNA for the CDR3: TGTGCCAGCAGCTTCGGGACGAGGAATGAGCAGTTCTTC. As protein: CASSFGTRNEQFF.

The J gene is TRBJ2-6, the V gene TRBV4-2, with 9 bases lining up with TRBD2. In germline, CDR1 is LGHNA, CDR2 YNFKEQ. Trimming cost V 5 bases and J 1 base; bases outside gene matches: 15. The CDR3 extends over 20 amino acids. Here the CDR3 reads CASSFGLAGFRGSGANVLTF. DNA of the CDR3: TGTGCCAGCAGCTTTGGGCTAGCGGGATTTCGTGGATCTGGGGCCAACGTCCTGACTTTC.

V is TRBV16 and J is TRBJ2-3; D not certain. This CDR3 comprises 11 residues. V was clipped by 3 bases and J by 6 bases, with 4 bases between them. Germline lookup yields CDR1 KGHSY and CDR2 FQNENV. Here the CDR3 reads CASSHADTQYF. Here the CDR3 DNA reads TGTGCCAGCAGCCATGCTGATACGCAGTATTTT.

The chain employs TRBV2 and TRBJ2-3, with 9 nucleotides matching TRBD2. After removal of 9 bases from V and 2 bases from J, the junction contained 3 bases not matched to a gene. Germline-derived CDR1 and CDR2 are SNHLY and FYNNEI. The CDR3 is made up of 13 amino acids. The CDR3 region has the DNA TGTGCCAGGCTAGCGGGAAACACAGATACGCAGTATTTT. Amino acid sequence: CARLAGNTDTQYF.

The V call is TRBV28, the J call TRBJ1-3; D perhaps matches TRBD1 (6 bases). Germline V gene sequence: CDR1 MDHEN, CDR2 SYDVKM. The CDR3 consists of 15 residues. The ends were cut back, 1 base at V and 4 bases at J, with 11 bases in the middle. The CDR3 sequence is CASSLLAGVGNTIYF. In DNA form, the CDR3 reads TGTGCCAGCAGTTTATTAGCAGGGGTAGGAAACACCATATATTTT.

This sequence joins TRBV5-4 and TRBJ1-3; D gene unclear. Germline loops: CDR1 SGHNT, CDR2 YYREEE (reference sequence). The ends were cut back, 2 bases at V and 4 bases at J, with 7 bases in the middle. CDR3 length: 13 amino acids. The CDR3: CASSFEGGNTIYF. As DNA, the CDR3 is TGTGCCAGCAGCTTTGAAGGGGGAAACACCATATATTTT. Combining the CDR3 with reference TRBV5-4 and TRBJ1-3 gives the whole variable domain ETGVTQSPTHLIKTRGQQVTLRCSSQSGHNTVSWYQQALGQGPQFIFQYYREEENGRGNFPPRFSGLQFPNYSSELNVNALELDDSALYLCASSFEGGNTIYFGEGSWLTVV.

This chain joins TRBV6-6 and TRBJ2-7; D not certain. Between the trimmed V and J ends, which lost 0 bases and 3 bases, there was a span of 12 bases. The CDR3 sequence is 15 residues long. Germline V gene sequence: CDR1 MNHNY, CDR2 SVGAGI (reference sequence). The chain's CDR3 is CASSYSIQLDYEQYF. DNA for the CDR3: TGTGCCAGCAGTTACTCGATACAGCTAGACTACGAGCAGTACTTC.

A few counts support this clone. J is TRBJ2-2 and V is TRBV10-2; D is possibly TRBD2 (5 bases). The V gene lost 0 bases and the J gene lost 4 bases, with 9 bases spanning the gap. Germline CDR1 WSHSY, CDR2 SAAADI. The CDR3 contains 15 residues. CDR3 in DNA: TGCGCCAGCAGTGAGTCCCAGGCGGGCACCGGGGAGCTGTTTTTT. Its protein is CASSESQAGTGELFF.

V usage is TRBV6-5 and J usage is TRBJ2-1, with 10 positions matching TRBD1. J gave up 9 bases and V 8 bases, and 7 bases lay outside the gene matches. Germline V gives CDR1 MNHEY, CDR2 SVGAGI. The CDR3 length is 13 residues. As DNA, the CDR3 is TGTGCCAGCCGGACAGGGGGTAAGGTTGAGCAGTTCTTC. Its translation: CASRTGGKVEQFF.

The gene calls are TRBV29-1 and TRBJ2-5; D gene uncertain. The closer fit of TRBJ2-7 to the DNA end suggests the J call may be wrong. Germline V gene sequence: CDR1 SQVTM, CDR2 ANQGSEA. This CDR3 spans 12 amino acids. The CDR3 reads CSVEGPDYEQYF. DNA for the CDR3: TGCAGCGTTGAAGGACCTGATTACGAGCAGTACTTC.

This clone was observed a few times. The chain carries TRBV27 and TRBJ1-1; D is undetermined. The CDR3 is 14 residues long. Germline V CDR1 and CDR2: MNHEY, SMNVEV (reference sequence). V lost 3 bases and J 0 bases, leaving 8 bases between the germline ends. The CDR3 DNA sequence: TGTGCCAGCAGTTTGAGGTCTATGAACACTGAAGCTTTCTTT. This sequence encodes CASSLRSMNTEAFF.

In DNA form, the CDR3 reads TGTGCCAGCAGCTTAGGGACAGGGTTTATTAATGAGCAGTTCTTC. Amino acids: CASSLGTGFINEQFF. This chain joins TRBV11-3 and TRBJ2-1, with 8 bases aligning to TRBD1. CDR1 is SGHNT and CDR2 is YENEEA in the germline V gene. The CDR3 is 15 residues long. Trimming at V came to 1 base and at J to 7 bases, leaving 6 bases not matched to a gene.

This sequence joins TRBV7-9 and TRBJ2-2; no firm D call. V shed 5 bases and J shed 6 bases, with 16 bases lying between them. The CDR3 has 15 amino acids. From germline, CDR1 is SEHNR and CDR2 FQNEAQ (reference sequence). The CDR3 region is CASSAPYTTAGELFF. The CDR3, as DNA: TGTGCCAGCAGCGCCCCTTATACCACAGCCGGGGAGCTGTTTTTT.